These 5 T cell receptor beta chains were all obtained from the same sample, sequenced in a study of blood T cells in healthy people across ages. Primed by a sample-barcoded 5' primer and a J-beta primer mix, a second PCR proceeded for about 6 to 12 cycles. MiXCR, run by TCRdb on the 5' RACE reads, gives a single entry per CDR3 protein. The sample has 980,000 or so distinct CDR3 sequences, around 48% seen once. The material sequenced was blood. These receptors were obtained from a young man in good health.

V and J are TRBV6-6 and TRBJ2-7; 13 bases map to TRBD2. The CDR3 has 16 amino acids. V lost 5 bases, J lost 4 bases, and 8 bases stayed unmatched. Germline V gene data show CDR1 as MNHNY and CDR2 as SVGAGI (reference sequence). The CDR3 is CASSGRTSGGHYEQYF. The CDR3 coding sequence is TGTGCCAGCAGTGGGAGGACTAGCGGGGGACATTACGAGCAGTACTTC.

The J gene is TRBJ2-7, the V gene TRBV7-9; TRBD2 agrees at 8 bases. Trimming cost V 8 bases and J 1 base; bases outside gene matches: 4. The germline CDR1 and CDR2 sequences are SEHNR and FQNEAQ (reference sequence). The CDR3 length is 13 residues. The CDR3 DNA reads TGTGCCAGCTCGGGGGGGTGGTCCTACGAGCAGTACTTC. This sequence encodes CASSGGWSYEQYF.

The CDR3 DNA reads TGTGCCAGCAGCCAACAACGGGGAGCGGGGGCGAGAAATGAGCAGTTCTTC. Its protein product is CASSQQRGAGARNEQFF. The genes are TRBV4-2 and TRBJ2-1, with 8 bases lining up with TRBD2. Germline CDR1 is LGHNA and CDR2 is YNFKEQ. The CDR3 contains 17 residues. The J segment lost 7 bases and the V segment lost 2 bases, leaving 13 bases of the junction unmatched.

The chain links TRBV12-3 or TRBV12-4 to TRBJ1-2; no firm D call. The length of the CDR3 is 16 residues. Trimming stripped 4 bases from V and 2 bases from J, with 17 bases between. Here the CDR3 DNA reads TGTGCCAGCAGTTCAGTGGCTCGTCGGGAGAACTATGGCTACACCTTC. It codes for CASSSVARRENYGYTF.

This chain joins TRBV2 and TRBJ2-6; D not resolved. The germline V gene has CDR1 SNHLY and CDR2 FYNNEI. V lost 3 bases, J lost 0 bases, and 6 bases lay in between. The CDR3 contains 15 residues. CDR3 in amino acids: CASSEKGSGANVLTF. CDR3 nucleotides: TGTGCCAGCAGTGAGAAGGGCTCTGGGGCCAACGTCCTGACTTTC.